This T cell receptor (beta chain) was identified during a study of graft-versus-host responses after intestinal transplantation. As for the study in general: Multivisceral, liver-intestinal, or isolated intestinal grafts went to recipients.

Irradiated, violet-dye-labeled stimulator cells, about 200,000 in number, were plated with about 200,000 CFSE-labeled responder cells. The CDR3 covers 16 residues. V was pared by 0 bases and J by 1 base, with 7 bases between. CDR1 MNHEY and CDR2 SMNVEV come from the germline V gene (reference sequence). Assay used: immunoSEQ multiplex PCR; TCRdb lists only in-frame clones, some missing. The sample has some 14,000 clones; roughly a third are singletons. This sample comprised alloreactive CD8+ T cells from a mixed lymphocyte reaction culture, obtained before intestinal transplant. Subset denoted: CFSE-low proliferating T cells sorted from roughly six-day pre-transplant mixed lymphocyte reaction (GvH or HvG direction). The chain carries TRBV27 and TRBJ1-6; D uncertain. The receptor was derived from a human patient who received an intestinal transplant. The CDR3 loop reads CASSLSLGSYNSPLHF. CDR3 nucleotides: TGTGCCAGCAGTTTATCGCTGGGATCCTATAATTCACCCCTCCACTTT.